By sample fraction, the clone carrying this TCR beta chain is medium-sized. The data stem from a study of identical twins. TCRdb used MiXCR to reprocess the 5' RACE reads, holding one entry per CDR3 protein. In the table there are around 220,000 distinct CDR3 sequences, roughly a tenth of which are singletons. CDR1 SGHAT and CDR2 FQDESV come from the germline V gene (reference sequence). This CDR3 is 14 amino acids long. Trimming left V 3 bases short and J 4 bases short, with 11 bases between. V is TRBV11-1 and J is TRBJ2-3; the D gene could be TRBD1 or TRBD2 (5 bases each). This TCR came from a man aged 50 or older in good health. Sequencing was performed on memory T cells sorted from blood. The CDR3 here is CASSFNGAPDTQYF. The CDR3 coding sequence is TGTGCCAGCAGCTTTAACGGGGCCCCAGATACGCAGTATTTT.